These T cell receptor beta chains were read from a single sample in a study of shared clonotypes between healthy human individuals. Here immunoSEQ multiplex PCR was the method, and the copy in TCRdb shows in-frame clones only, minus some. The sample lists 1,500,000 or so clones; approximately 98.5% were seen once. Sequencing input: naive CD4+ T cells sorted from blood. These receptors all stem from a man younger than 45 in good health. Both conserved end residues are part of each CDR3. The order of the fields is D gene, V gene, J gene, clone size, CDR3 protein, CDR3 DNA. The D gene is left open where the match is weak. The size field is filled for only some rows; it gives once, few, many or a size class.

>NA|TRBV11-2|TRBJ2-1|NA
CASSLEGFRLYYNEQFF
TGTGCCAGCAGCTTAGAAGGGTTTCGTCTCTACTACAATGAGCAGTTCTTC
>NA|TRBV11-3|TRBJ2-5|NA
CAIPHEGQETQYF
TGTGCCATCCCCCATGAGGGGCAGGAGACCCAGTACTTC
>TRBD2|TRBV28|TRBJ2-7|NA
CASSLGGLAGTYEQYF
TGTGCCAGCAGCTTGGGGGGACTAGCGGGGACCTACGAGCAGTACTTC
>TRBD2|TRBV7-2|TRBJ2-1|NA
CASSLSPGLASHEQFF
TGTGCCAGCAGCTTATCCCCGGGACTAGCTTCACATGAGCAGTTCTTC
>NA|TRBV18|TRBJ1-2|NA
CASSPQGTNYGYTF
TGTGCCAGCTCACCACAGGGAACTAACTATGGCTACACCTTC
>NA|TRBV2|TRBJ2-5|NA
CASSDSAETQYF
TGTGCCAGCAGTGATTCAGCGGAGACCCAGTACTTC
>NA|TRBV6-5|TRBJ2-7|NA
CASKDSSYEQYF
TGTGCCAGCAAGGACAGCTCCTACGAGCAGTACTTC
>NA|TRBV5-4|TRBJ2-7|NA
CASSLGGMSYEQYF
TGTGCCAGCAGCTTGGGCGGGATGAGCTACGAGCAGTACTTC
>TRBD1|TRBV18|TRBJ2-1|NA
CASSFGTGHYNEQFF
TGTGCCAGCTCATTCGGGACAGGGCACTACAATGAGCAGTTCTTC
>TRBD2|TRBV6-5|TRBJ2-7|NA
CASRLAGGNEQYF
TGTGCCAGCAGGCTAGCGGGAGGGAACGAGCAGTACTTC
>NA|TRBV11-2|TRBJ2-7|NA
CASSLTLLGTPEWEQYF
TGTGCCAGCAGCTTAACCCTGCTCGGGACTCCCGAGTGGGAGCAGTACTTC
>NA|TRBV7-2|TRBJ2-3|NA
CASSAGRPRAADTQYF
TGTGCCAGCAGCGCGGGGCGACCCAGGGCGGCAGATACGCAGTATTTT
>NA|TRBV5-1|TRBJ1-1|NA
CASSLARGGSVEAFF
TGCGCCAGCAGCTTGGCGAGAGGGGGGAGTGTGGAAGCTTTCTTT
>NA|TRBV11-3|TRBJ2-1|once
CASSPPGGDEQFF
TGTGCCAGCAGCCCCCCCGGCGGTGATGAGCAGTTCTTC
>TRBD1|TRBV5-6|TRBJ2-5|NA
CASSPGTANYQETQYF
TGTGCCAGCAGCCCCGGGACAGCAAACTACCAAGAGACCCAGTACTTC
>NA|TRBV7-8|TRBJ2-7|NA
CASSPGTLSYEQYF
TGTGCCAGCAGCCCCGGGACGCTTTCCTACGAGCAGTACTTC
>NA|TRBV29-1|TRBJ2-6|NA
CSVESSGANVLTF
TGCAGCGTTGAGTCATCTGGGGCCAACGTCCTGACTTTC
>TRBD1|TRBV7-9|TRBJ2-7|NA
CASSFVQGDEQYF
TGTGCCAGCAGCTTTGTGCAGGGGGATGAGCAGTACTTC
>NA|TRBV5-1|TRBJ2-3|NA
CASSPTENPTDTQYF
TGCGCCAGCAGCCCCACAGAAAATCCCACAGATACGCAGTATTTT
>NA|TRBV5-1|TRBJ2-2|NA
CASSGSDTGELFF
TGCGCCAGCAGCGGGAGCGACACCGGGGAGCTGTTTTTT
>NA|TRBV10-3|TRBJ2-7|NA
CAISEVSYEQYF
TGTGCCATCAGTGAGGTCTCCTACGAGCAGTACTTC
>TRBD2|TRBV6-1|TRBJ2-7|NA
CASSSGSTIYEQYF
TGTGCCAGCAGTAGCGGGAGTACCATATACGAGCAGTACTTC
>TRBD1|TRBV25-1|TRBJ1-1|NA
CASSDTGTGGTEAFF
TGTGCCAGCAGTGATACCGGGACAGGGGGCACTGAAGCTTTCTTT
>TRBD2|TRBV28|TRBJ2-7|NA
CASSLRREGYEQYF
TGTGCCAGCAGTTTACGGCGGGAGGGCTACGAGCAGTACTTC
>TRBD2|TRBV28|TRBJ2-3|NA
CASRGLAGDTQYF
TGTGCCAGCAGAGGACTAGCGGGAGATACGCAGTATTTT
>TRBD2|TRBV5-4|TRBJ2-3|NA
CASSSGKLADTQYF
TGTGCCAGCAGTAGCGGGAAGTTAGCAGATACGCAGTATTTT
>NA|TRBV11-2|TRBJ2-7|NA
CASSLERTRVYEQYF
TGTGCCAGCAGCTTAGAGCGGACTCGAGTTTACGAGCAGTACTTC
>NA|TRBV7-9|TRBJ2-7|NA
CASSQDSYEQYF
TGTGCCAGCAGCCAGGACTCCTACGAGCAGTACTTC
>TRBD2|TRBV7-2|TRBJ2-1|NA
CASSFFPREGYNEQFF
TGTGCCAGCAGCTTTTTTCCGAGGGAGGGGTACAATGAGCAGTTCTTC
>NA|TRBV5-6|TRBJ1-2|NA
CASSLDDDSGYGYTF
TGTGCCAGCAGCTTGGACGATGACAGTGGCTATGGCTACACCTTC
>NA|TRBV20-1|TRBJ2-1|NA
CSGEGHFEQFF
TGCAGTGGGGAAGGGCACTTTGAGCAGTTCTTC
>TRBD1|TRBV7-3|TRBJ2-3|NA
CASSPGQPTDTQYF
TGTGCCAGCAGCCCGGGACAGCCCACAGATACGCAGTATTTT
>NA|TRBV11-2|TRBJ1-5|NA
CASSSDTRSGPQHF
TGTGCCAGCAGCTCAGACACGCGGTCGGGGCCCCAGCATTTT
>NA|TRBV5-4|TRBJ2-2|NA
CASSSLRGRGELFF
TGTGCCAGCAGCTCCCTACGTGGCCGCGGGGAGCTGTTTTTT
>TRBD1|TRBV15|TRBJ2-7|NA
CATSRVAGTGGSYEQYF
TGTGCCACCAGCAGAGTGGCGGGGACAGGGGGCTCCTACGAGCAGTACTTC
>TRBD2|TRBV2|TRBJ2-7|NA
CASLGLAGGGSYEQYF
TGTGCCAGCTTGGGACTAGCGGGAGGCGGTTCCTACGAGCAGTACTTC
>TRBD1|TRBV2|TRBJ1-4|NA
CASSGGQREKLFF
TGTGCCAGCAGTGGGGGACAGAGGGAAAAACTGTTTTTT
>NA|TRBV7-2|TRBJ1-1|NA
CASSPIQRTDTEAFF
TGTGCCAGCAGCCCCATCCAAAGGACCGACACTGAAGCTTTCTTT
>NA|TRBV5-1|TRBJ2-3|NA
CASSVTGTFISTDTQYF
TGCGCCAGCAGCGTCACCGGGACTTTCATAAGCACAGATACGCAGTATTTT
>NA|TRBV7-8|TRBJ1-5|NA
CASSLGLGLDNQPQHF
TGTGCCAGCAGCTTAGGACTGGGACTCGACAATCAGCCCCAGCATTTT
>TRBD2|TRBV4-3|TRBJ2-3|NA
CASSQGLAGAADTQYF
TGCGCCAGCAGCCAAGGTCTAGCGGGAGCCGCAGATACGCAGTATTTT
>NA|TRBV18|TRBJ2-5|NA
CASSRQGETQYF
TGTGCCAGCTCAAGGCAAGGAGAGACCCAGTACTTC
>NA|TRBV27|TRBJ2-1|NA
CASSFLPPTEQFF
TGTGCCAGCAGTTTCCTCCCCCCCACAGAGCAGTTCTTC
>TRBD2|TRBV5-1|TRBJ2-1|NA
CASSLSTSGSNEQFF
TGCGCCAGCAGCTTGTCGACTAGCGGGTCCAATGAGCAGTTCTTC
>NA|TRBV19|TRBJ2-1|NA
CASTQDNEQFF
TGTGCCAGTACCCAGGATAATGAGCAGTTCTTC